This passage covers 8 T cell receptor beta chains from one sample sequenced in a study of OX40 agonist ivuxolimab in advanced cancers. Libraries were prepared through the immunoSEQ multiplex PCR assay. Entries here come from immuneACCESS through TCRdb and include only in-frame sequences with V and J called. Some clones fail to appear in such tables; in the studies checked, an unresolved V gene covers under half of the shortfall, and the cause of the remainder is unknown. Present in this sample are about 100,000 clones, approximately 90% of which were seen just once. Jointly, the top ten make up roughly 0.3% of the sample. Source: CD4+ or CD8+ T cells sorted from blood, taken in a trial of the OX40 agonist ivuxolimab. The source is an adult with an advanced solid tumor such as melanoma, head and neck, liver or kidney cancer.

The CDR3 DNA follows: TGTGCCAGCAGCTGGGGGGGATCGGGTCAGCCCCAGCATTTT. This gives the protein CASSWGGSGQPQHF. The chain joins TRBV5-6 to TRBJ1-5, with D possibly TRBD1 on 5 matching bases. V lost 3 bases to trimming and J lost 6 bases, with 13 bases between them. The germline V gene encodes CDR1 SGHDT and CDR2 YYEEEE. CDR3 length equals 14 residues.

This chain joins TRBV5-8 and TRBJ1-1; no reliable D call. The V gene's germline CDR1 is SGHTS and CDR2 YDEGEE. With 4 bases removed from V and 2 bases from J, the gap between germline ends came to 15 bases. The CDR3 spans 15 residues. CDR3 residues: CASSREIYRNTEAFF. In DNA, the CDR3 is TGTGCCAGCAGCCGGGAAATTTACCGAAACACTGAAGCTTTCTTT.

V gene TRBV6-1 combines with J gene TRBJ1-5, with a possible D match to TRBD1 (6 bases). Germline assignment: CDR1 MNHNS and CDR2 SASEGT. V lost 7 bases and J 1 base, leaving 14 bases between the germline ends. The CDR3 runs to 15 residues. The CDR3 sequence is CASKMGAGSNQPQHF. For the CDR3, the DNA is TGTGCCAGCAAAATGGGGGCAGGGAGCAATCAGCCCCAGCATTTT.

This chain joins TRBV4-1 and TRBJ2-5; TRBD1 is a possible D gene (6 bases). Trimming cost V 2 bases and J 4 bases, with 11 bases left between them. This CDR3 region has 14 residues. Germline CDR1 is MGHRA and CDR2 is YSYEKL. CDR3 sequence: CASSQTQGTETQYF. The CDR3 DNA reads TGCGCCAGCAGCCAAACACAGGGCACAGAGACCCAGTACTTC.

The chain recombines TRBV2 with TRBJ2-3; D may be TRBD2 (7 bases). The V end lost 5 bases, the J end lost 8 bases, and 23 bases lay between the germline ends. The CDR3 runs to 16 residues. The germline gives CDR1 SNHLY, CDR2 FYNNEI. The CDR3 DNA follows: TGTGCCAGCAGTCGTACTAGCATCAACGCGGGGGCTACGCAGTATTTT. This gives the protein CASSRTSINAGATQYF.

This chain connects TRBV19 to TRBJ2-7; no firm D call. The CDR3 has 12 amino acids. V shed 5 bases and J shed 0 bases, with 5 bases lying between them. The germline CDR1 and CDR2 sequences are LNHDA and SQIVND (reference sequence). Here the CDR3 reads CASSSYSYEQYF. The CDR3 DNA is TGTGCCAGTAGTTCCTACTCCTACGAGCAGTACTTC. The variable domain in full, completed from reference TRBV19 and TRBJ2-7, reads DGGITQSPKYLFRKEGQNVTLSCEQNLNHDAMYWYRQDPGQGLRLIYYSQIVNDFQKGDIAEGYSVSREKKESFPLTVTSAQKNPTAFYLCASSSYSYEQYFGPGTRLTVT.

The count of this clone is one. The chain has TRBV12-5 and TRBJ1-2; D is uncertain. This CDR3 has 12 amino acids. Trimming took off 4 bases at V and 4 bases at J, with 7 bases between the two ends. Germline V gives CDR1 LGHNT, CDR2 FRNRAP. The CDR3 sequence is CASGSSVYGYTF. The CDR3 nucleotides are TGTGCTAGTGGTTCGTCGGTCTATGGCTACACCTTC. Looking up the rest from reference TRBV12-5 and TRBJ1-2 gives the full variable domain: DARVTQTPRHKVTEMGQEVTMRCQPILGHNTVFWYRQTMMQGLELLAYFRNRAPLDDSGMPKDRFSAEMPDATLATLKIQPSEPRDSAVYFCASGSSVYGYTFGSGTRLTVV.

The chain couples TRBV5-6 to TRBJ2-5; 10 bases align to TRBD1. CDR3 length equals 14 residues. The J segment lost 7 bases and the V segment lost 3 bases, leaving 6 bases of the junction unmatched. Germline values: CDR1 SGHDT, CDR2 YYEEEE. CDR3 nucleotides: TGTGCCAGCAGCTCAAGACAGGGGGCGGGGACCCAGTACTTC. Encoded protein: CASSSRQGAGTQYF.